This T cell receptor (beta chain) emerged from a study of radiation and T cells in renal cell carcinoma. Specified time point: blood 2 weeks post-SBRT. Treatment described: 15 Gy SBRT to primary tumor, nephrectomy 4 weeks later. Serial blood draws occurred at baseline and 2 and 4 weeks post-SBRT. The tumor was a clear cell renal cell carcinoma. The study's findings and limits: Pretreatment tumor biopsies were lacking, so baseline clonotypes are unknown. From baseline, blood top tumor clonotypes peaked at 2 weeks post-radiation.

Data came from immunoSEQ multiplex PCR; TCRdb stores just in-frame clones and leaves some out. Of approximately 23,000 clones listed, around 85% were seen once; the top ten hold 25% to 40%. Germline CDR1 reads KGHSH; CDR2 reads LQKENI. The CDR3 consists of 18 residues. Trimming removed 3 bases from V and 8 bases from J; junction bases left unmatched: 18. In regard to this clone: Its specificity is not known.

This receptor was obtained from a man aged 60-69 years with renal cell carcinoma. The material sequenced was blood, taken from a patient whose treatment included radiotherapy and nephrectomy. The chain is built from TRBV18 and TRBJ2-1; TRBD1 matches 8 bases. CDR3 loop: CASSPFQSRGLMYDEQFF. The CDR3 coding sequence is TGTGCCAGCTCACCCTTTCAAAGCAGGGGGCTGATGTATGATGAGCAGTTCTTC.